The 26 T cell receptor beta chains in this list originate from one sample, sequenced in a study of cytomegalovirus exposure and HLA in healthy donors. Vbeta (60) and Jbeta (13) primers were used in the PCR. Here immunoSEQ multiplex PCR was the method, and the copy in TCRdb shows in-frame clones only, minus some. The repertoire includes 85,000 to 100,000 clones, roughly 63% of them detected once, and about 2.9% sits in the top ten. The specimen was PBMCs. All receptors come from a man between 50 and 59 years old in good health and CMV-seronegative.

The V and J genes are TRBV5-6 and TRBJ1-4; D possibly corresponds to TRBD1 (5 bases). The V and J ends lost 6 bases and 7 bases respectively, with 16 bases between them. CDR1 SGHDT and CDR2 YYEEEE come from the germline V gene. CDR3 length: 14 amino acids. CDR3 in amino acids: CASTSRGLGEKLFF. CDR3 DNA: TGTGCCAGCACCTCTCGGGGGTTGGGTGAAAAACTGTTTTTT.

This rearrangement joins TRBV6-5 to TRBJ1-1; 7 bases fit TRBD1. Germline CDR1 is MNHEY and CDR2 is SVGAGI. The length of the CDR3 is 14 residues. The V segment lost 9 bases and the J segment 3 bases; nucleotides outside the gene matches: 10. The CDR3 sequence is CASEHRGGYTEAFF. For the CDR3, the DNA is TGTGCCAGTGAACACAGGGGCGGGTACACTGAAGCTTTCTTT.

The chain combines TRBV5-1 with TRBJ2-7; 9 bases are shared with TRBD1. V lost 2 bases and J lost 2; bases outside the gene matches: 5. The CDR3 has 15 amino acids. Germline V gene sequence: CDR1 SGHRS, CDR2 YFSETQ. CDR3 in amino acids: CASSLGTGRTYEQYF. The CDR3 DNA is TGCGCCAGCAGCTTAGGGACAGGGAGGACCTACGAGCAGTACTTC.

V usage is TRBV19 and J usage is TRBJ2-5; D is perhaps TRBD2 (6 bases). The germline CDR1 and CDR2 sequences are LNHDA and SQIVND (reference sequence). V lost 5 bases, J lost 4 bases, and 14 bases lay in between. This CDR3 has 14 amino acids. The CDR3 region is CASSGRDSGETQYF. CDR3 nucleotide sequence: TGTGCCAGTAGTGGCCGGGACTCCGGAGAGACCCAGTACTTC.

The CDR3 nucleotides are TGTGCCAGCAGCTTGGGGCTAGCGGGAGGTGAGCAGTTCTTC. Amino acids: CASSLGLAGGEQFF. This sequence joins TRBV5-6 and TRBJ2-1, with 11 bases aligning to TRBD2. This CDR3 has 14 residues. The germline gives CDR1 SGHDT, CDR2 YYEEEE. V was clipped by 0 bases and J by 9 bases; unmatched bases: 2.

This clone was observed a few times. The V and J genes are TRBV11-3 and TRBJ2-7; D gene ambiguous. V was cut by 2 bases and J by 6 bases, with 8 bases left in between. This CDR3 comprises 12 residues. CDR1 is SGHNT and CDR2 is YENEEA in the germline V gene. The CDR3 DNA reads as TGTGCCAGCAGCTTAATGATGGGCGAGCAGTACGTC. Protein: CASSLMMGEQYV.

A single count supports this clone. This chain uses TRBV6-6 with TRBJ2-3, with 14 bases fitting TRBD2. The ends lost 6 bases at V and 3 bases at J; junction bases unmatched: 5. This CDR3 is 16 amino acids long. The germline CDR1 and CDR2 sequences are MNHNY and SVGAGI (reference sequence). The CDR3 loop reads CASRAGLAGVTDTQYF. CDR3 nucleotide sequence: TGTGCCAGCAGAGCGGGACTAGCGGGAGTAACAGATACGCAGTATTTT.

The chain uses TRBV4-3 and TRBJ2-3; a possible D gene is TRBD1 (6 bases). Germline V gene lookup returns CDR1 LGHNA and CDR2 YSLEER. V was trimmed by 0 bases and J by 1 base, leaving 11 bases between them. The CDR3 extends over 16 amino acids. CDR3 coding DNA: TGCGCCAGCAGCCAAGATCTCGAGGGGGGCACAGATACGCAGTATTTT. Amino acid sequence: CASSQDLEGGTDTQYF.

The chain joins TRBV5-1 to TRBJ2-3, with 7 bases identical to TRBD1. Germline CDR1 reads SGHRS; CDR2 reads YFSETQ. With V trimmed by 2 bases and J by 1 base, 7 bases remained unmatched. CDR3 length: 16 amino acids. CDR3 residues: CASSFPTGFGTDTQYF. The CDR3 nucleotides read TGCGCCAGCAGCTTTCCGACAGGGTTTGGCACAGATACGCAGTATTTT.

The chain uses TRBV20-1 and TRBJ2-7; D gene unclear. In germline, CDR1 is DFQATT, CDR2 SNEGSKA (reference sequence). The germline V and J ends were trimmed by 6 bases and 3 bases, with 6 bases remaining between them. The CDR3 extends over 10 amino acids. The DNA for the CDR3 is TGCAGTGCCACTGACTACGAGCAGTACTTC. Encoded protein: CSATDYEQYF.

This clone was counted between two and nine times. The chain links TRBV6-5 to TRBJ1-1, with a tentative D call TRBD1 (5 bases). The CDR3 loop spans 13 amino acids. V lost 7 bases to trimming and J lost 6 bases, with 15 bases between them. The V gene's germline CDR1 is MNHEY and CDR2 SVGAGI. The CDR3 loop reads CASTTPGGPEAFF. CDR3 DNA sequence: TGTGCCAGCACCACACCGGGGGGTCCTGAAGCTTTCTTT.

CDR3 region: CAWSPRLAGTYEQYF. The CDR3 bases are TGTGCCTGGAGTCCACGACTAGCGGGGACCTACGAGCAGTACTTC. The chain combines TRBV30 with TRBJ2-7; TRBD2 aligns across 11 bases. There are 15 residues in the CDR3. J gave up 2 bases and V 2 bases, and 5 bases lay outside the gene matches. Per germline, CDR1 GTSNPN and CDR2 SVGIG (reference sequence).

This chain links TRBV7-2 with TRBJ1-4; D possibly corresponds to TRBD1 (5 bases). The CDR3 is made up of 16 amino acids. V was cut by 0 bases and J by 8 bases, with 16 bases left in between. CDR1 is SGHTA and CDR2 is FQGNSA in the germline V gene. The CDR3 reads CASSLAVLGAEEKLFF. DNA of the CDR3: TGTGCCAGCAGCTTAGCGGTCTTAGGGGCGGAGGAAAAACTGTTTTTT.

The gene calls are TRBV4-2 and TRBJ1-1, with TRBD1 as a possible D gene (5 bases). CDR3 length: 15 residues. The V gene lost 0 bases and the J gene lost 4 bases, with 12 bases spanning the gap. Germline loops: CDR1 LGHNA, CDR2 YNFKEQ. The CDR3 here is CASSQDWGRTTEAFF. CDR3 DNA sequence: TGTGCCAGCAGCCAAGATTGGGGCCGTACCACTGAAGCTTTCTTT.

V gene TRBV4-1 combines with J gene TRBJ2-7; TRBD2 is a possible D gene (6 bases). V gave up 3 bases and J gave up 2 bases, with 14 bases separating them. The CDR3 totals 15 residues. Germline V lookup: CDR1 MGHRA, CDR2 YSYEKL. CDR3 coding DNA: TGCGCCAGCAGCCAGCCTCGGTCGGGGGCCTACGAGCAGTACTTC. Translation gives CASSQPRSGAYEQYF.

This rearrangement joins TRBV7-9 to TRBJ1-1; unclear D gene. The V end lost 4 bases, the J end lost 1 base, and 10 bases lay between the germline ends. From germline, CDR1 is SEHNR and CDR2 FQNEAQ (reference sequence). This CDR3 region has 14 residues. This CDR3 reads CASSSPAGNTEAFF. The CDR3 nucleotides read TGTGCCAGCAGCTCCCCAGCGGGGAACACTGAAGCTTTCTTT.

The chain joins TRBV2 to TRBJ2-5, with TRBD1 matching over 7 bases. The CDR3 length is 14 residues. From germline, CDR1 is SNHLY and CDR2 FYNNEI. Germline trimming cut 7 bases from V and 5 bases from J; bases unmatched to any gene: 10. Here the CDR3 reads CASNPTTGSETQYF. The CDR3 DNA reads as TGTGCCAGCAACCCAACGACAGGGTCTGAGACCCAGTACTTC.

The chain employs TRBV7-2 and TRBJ1-3; 7 bases agree with TRBD1. V gave up 4 bases and J gave up 5 bases; unmatched junction bases: 5. This CDR3 spans 14 amino acids. Germline CDR1 and CDR2: SGHTA and FQGNSA. In DNA form, the CDR3 reads TGTGCCAGCAGCTGGTGGACAGGACGAAACACCATATATTTT. This gives the protein CASSWWTGRNTIYF.

The V gene is TRBV4-1, the J gene TRBJ2-4; TRBD2 matches at 11 bases. From germline, CDR1 is MGHRA and CDR2 YSYEKL. Trimming took 2 bases from V and 0 from J; bases not matched to a gene: 6. CDR3 length equals 18 residues. The CDR3 loop is CASSQIAGGLVAKNIQYF. The DNA of the CDR3 is TGCGCCAGCAGCCAAATAGCGGGAGGGCTGGTAGCCAAAAACATTCAGTACTTC.

The genes are TRBV18 and TRBJ1-1, with TRBD1 identical over 9 bases. This CDR3 spans 13 amino acids. The J segment lost 7 bases and the V segment lost 4 bases, leaving 4 bases of the junction unmatched. Germline CDR1 reads KGHSH; CDR2 reads LQKENI. CDR3 in DNA: TGTGCCAGCTCACAGGGACAGGGCGTTGAAGCTTTCTTT. Its protein is CASSQGQGVEAFF.

The chain carries TRBV13 and TRBJ1-5; TRBD1 aligns across 10 bases. The CDR3 consists of 14 residues. V was pared by 5 bases and J by 6 bases, with 4 bases of the junction left unmatched. Germline V CDR1 and CDR2: PRHDT, FYEKMQ (reference sequence). The CDR3 protein is CASSRQGATQPQHF. In nucleotides, the CDR3 is TGTGCCAGCAGCCGACAGGGGGCCACTCAGCCCCAGCATTTT.

The gene calls are TRBV4-1 and TRBJ2-7; D remains ambiguous. V lost 4 bases to trimming and J lost 6 bases, with 7 bases between them. The CDR3 consists of 11 residues. Germline CDR1 MGHRA, CDR2 YSYEKL. This CDR3 reads CASSRAGEQYF. The DNA for the CDR3 is TGCGCCAGCAGCCGGGCAGGCGAGCAGTACTTC.

On this clone itself: Germline is not matched at one junction end, which may reflect a read error. The chain is built from TRBV7-2 and TRBJ1-1, with D possibly matching TRBD1 (6 bases). Germline CDR1 and CDR2: SGHTA and FQGNSA. The CDR3 is 14 residues long. The CDR3 spells CASSPPDRLTEVFF. CDR3 DNA sequence: TGTGCCAGCAGCCCGCCCGACAGGCTCACTGAAGTTTTCTTT.

The chain has TRBV4-2 and TRBJ1-3, with D tentatively TRBD1 (5 bases). V lost 1 base, J lost 0 bases, and 7 bases lay in between. Germline CDR1 LGHNA, CDR2 YNFKEQ. This CDR3 has 15 amino acids. The chain's CDR3 is CASSQGRVSGNTIYF. CDR3 coding DNA: TGTGCCAGCAGCCAAGGCAGGGTCTCTGGAAACACCATATATTTT.

The CDR3 region is CASSLSTVQETQYF. In DNA form, the CDR3 reads TGTGCCAGCAGCTTAAGTACAGTCCAAGAGACCCAGTACTTC. The chain carries TRBV11-1 and TRBJ2-5; no definite D call. V dropped 2 bases and J dropped 1 base, with 8 bases sitting between them. CDR3 length: 14 amino acids. Germline V gives CDR1 SGHAT, CDR2 FQDESV (reference sequence).

The chain employs TRBV4-3 and TRBJ2-2; tentatively, D is TRBD1 (5 bases). Germline CDR1 is LGHNA and CDR2 is YSLEER. The CDR3 sequence is 15 residues long. The V and J ends lost 0 bases and 4 bases respectively, with 9 bases between them. For the CDR3, the DNA is TGCGCCAGCAGCCAAGATCCGGACACCACCGGGGAGCTGTTTTTT. Translating it yields CASSQDPDTTGELFF.